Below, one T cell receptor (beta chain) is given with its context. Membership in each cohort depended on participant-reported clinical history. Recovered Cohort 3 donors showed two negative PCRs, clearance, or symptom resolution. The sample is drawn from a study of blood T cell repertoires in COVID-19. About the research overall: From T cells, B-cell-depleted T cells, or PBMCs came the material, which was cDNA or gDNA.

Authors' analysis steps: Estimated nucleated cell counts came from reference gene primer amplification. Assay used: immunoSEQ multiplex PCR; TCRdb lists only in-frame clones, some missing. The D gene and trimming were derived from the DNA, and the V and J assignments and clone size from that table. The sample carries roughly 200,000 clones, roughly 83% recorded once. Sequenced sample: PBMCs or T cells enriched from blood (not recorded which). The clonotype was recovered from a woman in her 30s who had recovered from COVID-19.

CDR3 in DNA: TGTGCCAGCAGCACAGGGGTTGTCGGAGAAAAACTGTTTTTT. Translated, it gives CASSTGVVGEKLFF. The rearrangement joins TRBV5-6 to TRBJ1-4; 7 nucleotides match TRBD1. Germline lookup yields CDR1 SGHDT and CDR2 YYEEEE. The CDR3 sequence is 14 residues long. The trim removed 4 bases at V and 8 bases at J, leaving 8 bases unmatched.